The text below deals with one T cell receptor (beta chain). The antigen is not known. V lost 0 bases to trimming and J lost 5 bases, with 11 bases between them. In germline, CDR1 is SGHRS, CDR2 YFSETQ. The CDR3 covers 14 residues. The data stem from a study of cytomegalovirus exposure and HLA in healthy donors. Only in-frame clones appear in the TCRdb table, and some are missing; sequencing was by immunoSEQ multiplex PCR. Here the sample spans around 190,000 clones, around nine tenths being singletons. Broader study findings: First-cohort TCR clusters tended to co-occur in the approximately 110 validation repertoires, a later analysis found. The authors confirmed in vitro that a few CMV-associated chains were specific for CMV antigens. The study labeled 150 to 200 TCR beta chains cytomegalovirus-associated.

The gene calls are TRBV5-1 and TRBJ1-2; tentatively, D is TRBD1 (5 bases). What was sequenced was PBMCs. This clonotype originated in a man aged 25 to 45 in good health and CMV-seropositive. The CDR3 region has the DNA TGCGCCAGCAGCTTGGAAGTGGGGCTGTATGGCTACACCTTC. This gives the protein CASSLEVGLYGYTF.